This T cell receptor beta chain is from a study of CD8+CD57+ T cells in acquired aplastic anemia. Whole-study context: An average of roughly 3.2 ug of DNA was obtained from sorted CD4+ and CD8+ cells.

Researchers used genomic DNA as the template to profile TCR beta VDJ and CDR3. Via MiXCR, TCRdb re-called the reads, giving one row per CDR3 protein. The sample includes roughly 58,000 distinct CDR3 sequences, roughly 54% of them seen just once. By sample share, this clonotype is medium-sized. Trimming removed 5 bases from V and 4 bases from J; junction bases left unmatched: 5. There are 15 residues in the CDR3. CDR1 SEHNR and CDR2 FQNEAQ come from the germline V gene (reference sequence). The chain has TRBV7-9 and TRBJ2-3; 11 bases align to TRBD2. Sequenced: sorted CD4+, CD8+, or CD8+CD57+ T cells (not recorded which) from PBMCs. This TCR derives from a human donor in good health, serving as a control. The CDR3 bases are TGTGCCAGCAGCGCTAGCGGGAGGCAACCAGATACGCAGTATTTT. Protein sequence: CASSASGRQPDTQYF.